Here is one T cell receptor beta chain with its context. Its antigen specificity is not known. Base qualities were left out, and no much larger clone turns up one base away. The source of the sample is a study of blood T cell repertoires in COVID-19 (dated by TCRdb to between 2020 and 2021). Background on the whole study: The collaborator samples originated in the United States, Italy and Spain and spanned the acute and convalescent phases of COVID-19. Where available, HLA class I and class II types were taken from metadata supplied by the sample provider and were not determined by assay-based typing. The samples were drawn from two sources: the first 160 participants of the ongoing ImmuneRACE study, and over 950 subjects contributed by 6 global collaborators. Subjects who had been exposed to COVID-19, were actively infected with it, or had recovered from it provided the deeply sampled blood TCRbeta repertoires that made up the dataset. The repertoires were released in a freely available public database meant as a resource for research on the immune response to SARS-CoV-2. The material from the prospective study consisted of cDNA or gDNA derived from T cells, B-cell-depleted T cells, or PBMCs. The sample metadata nearly always contained a de-identified subject ID, COVID-19 status, age in years and sex.

Participants in the prospective study were enrolled through a virtual design, were aged roughly 18 to 100 years, and lived in approximately 24 United States geographic areas. In the prospective study, participants were assigned to cohorts based on the clinical history participants reported in a screening survey and a study questionnaire. In the prospective study, mobile phlebotomists collected whole blood, serum and a nasopharyngeal or oropharyngeal swab from each participant. Additional blood draws and questionnaires over an approximately two-month period could optionally be provided by prospective study participants. Before DNA extraction, prospective study blood samples were shipped either frozen or at room temperature. The germline V and J ends show losses of 5 bases and 4 bases respectively, and no gene match explains 7 bases of the junction. The germline V gene encodes CDR1 SGHTA and CDR2 FQGNSA. Including the terminal cysteine and phenylalanine, the CDR3 comprises 14 residues. The retained sequence is limited to the CDR3, 42 bases, with the frame set at the first base.

TCRbeta CDR3 regions were amplified from genomic DNA by means of the immunoSEQ Assay, a bias-controlled multiplex PCR. In the source study's methods: The number of nucleated cells in each sample was estimated from the amplification of reference gene primers within the assay. To quantify the absolute abundance of each unique TCRbeta CDR3 rearrangement, sequence reads were collapsed and filtered. For each sample, productive Simpson clonality was calculated as the square root of Simpson's diversity index over productive rearrangements. Sourced from immuneACCESS, this table was stored by TCRdb with only in-frame sequences that have V and J called. A share of the clones is absent; for the studies checked, an unresolved V gene accounts for under half, and the remainder has no known explanation. Clonal size and the V and J genes are those of that table, whereas D and trimming came from the DNA. This sample has some 200,000 clones in its table, and roughly 89% of those were observed once. The ten largest clones add up to more than 3.5% of the sample.

Study-wide findings and limitations: Clinical and demographic metadata were provided uncurated, with the amount varying by source and participant.

Sample: PBMCs or T cells enriched from blood (not recorded which). The TCR comes from a middle-aged woman with acute COVID-19. The rearrangement combines TRBV7-2 with TRBJ1-1, and TRBD1 matches 7 of the central bases. CDR3 protein: CASSKDRDVTEAFF. The nucleotide sequence reads as follows: TGTGCCAGCAGCAAAGACAGGGATGTCACTGAAGCTTTCTTT. Where the CDR3 stops, the reference TRBV7-2 and TRBJ1-1 genes take over; the full variable domain is GAGVSQSPSNKVTEKGKDVELRCDPISGHTALYWYRQSLGQGLEFLIYFQGNSAPDKSGLPSDRFSAERTGGSVSTLTIQRTQQEDSAVYLCASSKDRDVTEAFFGQGTRLTVV.